A selection of T cell receptor beta chains follows, all from one sample in a study of human T cells and chemical hapten exposure. MiXCR, run by TCRdb on the RACE reads, gives a single entry per CDR3 protein. This repertoire shows about 48,000 distinct CDR3 sequences, 9.9% found once; its top ten account for approximately 16%. The sample in question was whole blood, obtained in connection with sensitization to the hapten diphenylcyclopropenone (DPC). These receptors were collected from a woman aged 40 to 49 with alopecia areata. Some clones in this sample may be carry-over from other donors' samples. Both conserved end residues are part of each CDR3. A D gene is named only where the DNA matches it firmly.

>TRBJ2-3|TRBD2|TRBV5-5
CASSLWASGNTDTQYF
>TRBJ1-4|-|TRBV9
CASSVDRGYEKLFF
>TRBJ2-7|-|TRBV9
CASSVEAGSEQYF
>TRBJ1-1|-|TRBV29-1
CSVEAANTEAFF
>TRBJ1-1|-|TRBV12-3/TRBV12-4
CASSLWRDTEAFF
>TRBJ1-2|-|TRBV12-3/TRBV12-4
CASTLTGNGYTF
>TRBJ2-3|-|TRBV11-2
CASSPRLATSTDTQYF
>TRBJ2-1|-|TRBV27
CASSFYRADEQFF
>TRBJ1-1|-|TRBV29-1
CSVRGGAEAFF
>TRBJ2-6|-|TRBV7-3
CASSKGAGANVLTF
>TRBJ2-7|TRBD1|TRBV5-1
CASSTGQGGDEQYF
>TRBJ2-7|-|TRBV29-1
CSVRRAGEQYF